The next 8 T cell receptor beta chains were all read from a single sample in a study of cytomegalovirus exposure and HLA in healthy donors. The PCR used 60 Vbeta and 13 Jbeta primers. Libraries were prepared by immunoSEQ multiplex PCR; TCRdb keeps only in-frame clonotypes and omits some of them. Among some 130,000 clones listed, approximately 80% were seen once. Sequenced input: PBMCs. All receptors come from a woman in her fifties or sixties in good health and CMV-seropositive.

This clone appeared a single time. The V gene is TRBV7-9, the J gene TRBJ1-6; TRBD1 might be the D (6 bases). This CDR3 has 13 amino acids. V was cut by 5 bases and J by 9 bases, with 11 bases left in between. Germline values: CDR1 SEHNR, CDR2 FQNEAQ (reference sequence). The CDR3 DNA follows: TGTGCCAGCAGCCCTGACAGGCCTTCACCCCTCCACTTT. It codes for CASSPDRPSPLHF. The full variable domain, its missing parts supplied by reference TRBV7-9 and TRBJ1-6, is DTGVSQNPRHKITKRGQNVTFRCDPISEHNRLYWYRQTLGQGPEFLTYFQNEAQLEKSRLLSDRFSAERPKGSFSTLEIQRTEQGDSAMYLCASSPDRPSPLHFGNGTRLTVT.

CDR3: CAISSGAGYNSPLHF. Here the CDR3 DNA reads TGTGCCATCAGCTCAGGGGCAGGCTATAATTCACCCCTCCACTTT. V usage is TRBV10-3 and J usage is TRBJ1-6, with D tentatively TRBD1 (6 bases). This CDR3 comprises 15 residues. Trimming pared 6 bases from V and 3 bases from J, leaving 12 bases between. Germline V gene sequence: CDR1 ENHRY, CDR2 SYGVKD.

The CDR3 bases are TGTGCCAGCAGCTTATGGGACAACAAAGAGACCCAGTACTTC. Amino acids: CASSLWDNKETQYF. The chain carries TRBV7-3 and TRBJ2-5, with D possibly being TRBD1 (6 bases). The CDR3 is 14 amino acids. The germline CDR1 and CDR2 sequences are SGHTA and FQGTGA. V lost 2 bases, J lost 3 bases, and 10 bases lay in between.

The CDR3 loop is CASSFSRGAGGEQFF. CDR3 DNA sequence: TGTGCCAGCAGCTTCTCTCGGGGGGCCGGGGGTGAGCAGTTCTTC. The rearrangement links TRBV7-9 to TRBJ2-1, with D possibly TRBD2 on 7 matching bases. Germline V gives CDR1 SEHNR, CDR2 FQNEAQ (reference sequence). CDR3 length: 15 residues. V was pared by 3 bases and J by 9 bases, with 18 bases between.

This chain uses TRBV6-5 with TRBJ1-1; 8 positions agree with TRBD1. With 4 bases clipped from V and 3 bases from J, the junction kept 10 bases outside the gene matches. Germline V CDR1 and CDR2: MNHEY, SVGAGI. This CDR3 has 16 residues. The CDR3 protein is CASSSTQTGADTEAFF. CDR3 coding DNA: TGTGCCAGCAGTTCCACTCAGACAGGGGCGGACACTGAAGCTTTCTTT.

The chain combines TRBV12-5 with TRBJ2-5, with 8 bases that match TRBD1. Per the germline V gene, CDR1 is LGHNT and CDR2 is FRNRAP. Germline trimming cut 5 bases from V and 1 base from J; bases unmatched to any gene: 3. The CDR3 totals 14 residues. CDR3 in amino acids: CASGIDRGQETQYF. The CDR3 DNA follows: TGTGCTAGTGGTATAGACAGGGGCCAAGAGACCCAGTACTTC.

This clone was seen a few times. The V call is TRBV11-3, the J call TRBJ2-5, with 7 bases aligning to TRBD2. The end of the DNA is better explained by TRBJ2-7, so the J call may be wrong. Germline V gene sequence: CDR1 SGHNT, CDR2 YENEEA. The CDR3 has 13 residues. The CDR3 nucleotides are TGTGCCAGCAGCTTTACCAGGGAGGGCGAGCAGTACTTC. Translated: CASSFTREGEQYF.

The rearrangement uses TRBV5-8 and TRBJ1-6, with TRBD1 matching over 9 bases. V shed 4 bases, J shed 13 bases, and the junction held 9 bases outside the gene matches. This CDR3 has 14 residues. Germline lookup yields CDR1 SGHTS and CDR2 YDEGEE. The CDR3, as DNA: TGTGCCAGCAGCAGGGGCGGGACAGGGACGCCCCTCCACTTT. It codes for CASSRGGTGTPLHF.